Below are 22 T cell receptor beta chains sequenced from a single sample in a study of T cells in Graves' hyperthyroidism and ophthalmopathy. RNA transcripts provided the source from which TCR beta CDR3 regions were amplified. The HTBI primer set was used in a first-round RT-PCR of the TCR CDR3. TCRdb reprocessed the multiplex PCR reads via MiXCR and lists one record per CDR3 protein. Altogether approximately 640,000 distinct CDR3 sequences are present, about 17% being singletons, with the ten largest covering less than 4.5%. The sequencing sample was made of blood. Every receptor here comes from a woman younger than 45 with Graves' hyperthyroidism.

As concerns this clonotype: With a much larger clone just one base away, this may be a read error. In DNA, the CDR3 is TGTACCAGCAGTTACTATGGGGAATCTGAAGCTTTCTTT. It is translated as CTSSYYGESEAFF. This sequence joins TRBV6-5 and TRBJ1-1; D is ambiguous. CDR3 length: 13 amino acids. CDR1 and CDR2 from the germline V gene are MNHEY and SVGAGI.

This clonotype has just a few counts. The chain links TRBV3-1 to TRBJ2-2, with D possibly TRBD1 on 6 matching bases. This CDR3 spans 18 amino acids. V was trimmed by 4 bases and J by 3 bases, leaving 21 bases between them. Germline CDR1 reads LGHDT; CDR2 reads YNNKEL (reference sequence). Here the CDR3 DNA reads TGTGCCAGCAGCCCCATCGCTGGGCAGGGGAAGGACACCGGGGAGCTGTTTTTT. This encodes CASSPIAGQGKDTGELFF.

This chain connects TRBV15 to TRBJ2-3, with D possibly called TRBD1 or TRBD2 (5 bases each). Trimming pared 0 bases from V and 2 bases from J, leaving 9 bases between. The CDR3 spans 15 residues. In germline, CDR1 is LNHNV, CDR2 YYDKDF (reference sequence). The CDR3 DNA sequence: TGTGCCACCAGCAGAGAGAGGGGTTTCACAGATACGCAGTATTTT. This gives the protein CATSRERGFTDTQYF.

V usage is TRBV7-2 and J usage is TRBJ1-2, with 12 bases identical to TRBD1. Looked up from germline, CDR1 is SGHTA and CDR2 is FQGNSA. The CDR3 has 18 residues. Trimming took 5 bases from V and 4 from J; bases not matched to a gene: 14. CDR3 residues: CASSPKGGTGGYGYGYTF. Written as DNA, the CDR3 is TGTGCCAGCAGCCCGAAGGGGGGGACAGGGGGCTACGGCTATGGCTACACCTTC.

This clonotype was recorded only once. The junction and the germline gene differ at one end; a read error may be behind it. The chain carries TRBV7-7 and TRBJ2-1, with 9 bases lining up with TRBD2. Germline V gene lookup returns CDR1 SSHAT and CDR2 FNYEAQ (reference sequence). This CDR3 region has 15 residues. CDR3 bases: TGTGCTAGCAGCCAATGGACTAGCGACAACAATGAGCAGTTCTTC. Residues: CASSQWTSDNNEQFF. The full variable domain, completed using reference TRBV7-7 and TRBJ2-1, is GAGVSQSPRYKVTKRGQDVTLRCDPISSHATLYWYQQALGQGPEFLTYFNYEAQPDKSGLPSDRFSAERPEGSISTLTIQRTEQRDSAMYRCASSQWTSDNNEQFFGPGTRLTVL.

This clonotype was detected ten times or more. The rearrangement links TRBV15 to TRBJ1-1; D perhaps matches TRBD1 (5 bases). The V end was cut by 8 bases, the J end by 2 bases, with 15 bases between. Germline CDR1 and CDR2: LNHNV and YYDKDF (reference sequence). The CDR3 totals 14 residues. DNA of the CDR3: TGTGCCACCGGTCTAGGGGATCTCAACACTGAAGCTTTCTTT. Translated: CATGLGDLNTEAFF.

This clonotype was seen ten or more times. The chain is built from TRBV7-9 and TRBJ1-1; 11 bases are a match to TRBD1. The V segment lost 8 bases and the J segment 4 bases; nucleotides outside the gene matches: 6. The CDR3 is made up of 14 amino acids. CDR1 and CDR2 from the germline V gene are SEHNR and FQNEAQ (reference sequence). For the CDR3, the DNA is TGTGCCAGCGAAAGGGACAGGGGGATCACTGAAGCTTTCTTT. Its translation: CASERDRGITEAFF.

In its sample, this clonotype was seen many times. J is TRBJ2-7 and V is TRBV28; D perhaps matches TRBD1 (6 bases). Between the trimmed V and J ends, which lost 3 bases and 4 bases, there was a span of 19 bases. This CDR3 has 16 amino acids. Germline V gives CDR1 MDHEN, CDR2 SYDVKM. The CDR3 loop is CASSFPGASAGYEQYF. The DNA of the CDR3 is TGTGCCAGCAGTTTTCCAGGGGCCTCCGCGGGTTACGAGCAGTACTTC.

This clonotype was seen repeatedly, ten times or more. The chain recombines TRBV27 with TRBJ2-3; 11 bases agree with TRBD1. Germline values: CDR1 MNHEY, CDR2 SMNVEV (reference sequence). The CDR3 loop spans 15 amino acids. Losses at the gene ends were 5 bases for V and 5 bases for J; bases not matched to a gene: 6. The CDR3 nucleotides read TGTGCCAGCAGTCCGGACAGGGGGCTGGGAGATACGCAGTATTTT. Its translation: CASSPDRGLGDTQYF.

Regarding this clonotype: A read error may produce the germline difference seen at one junction end. The chain links TRBV20-1 to TRBJ2-7; 8 bases line up with TRBD2. CDR1 DFQATT and CDR2 SNEGSKA come from the germline V gene (reference sequence). This CDR3 is 13 amino acids long. Written as DNA, the CDR3 is TGCAGTGCTAGACACGCTAGCGGGTACGTGCAGTACTTC. It is translated as CSARHASGYVQYF.

This clonotype showed up many times. The chain has TRBV28 and TRBJ1-2; D call uncertain. Germline CDR1 and CDR2: MDHEN and SYDVKM. Trimming stripped 6 bases from V and 9 bases from J, with 11 bases between. This CDR3 contains 11 residues. CDR3 nucleotides: TGTGCCAGCAGCCCTCGAACGAGCTACACCTTC. As protein: CASSPRTSYTF.

This clonotype was observed many times. The V call is TRBV28, the J call TRBJ2-1, with TRBD1 matching 7 bases. CDR1 MDHEN and CDR2 SYDVKM come from the germline V gene. After removal of 6 bases from V and 2 bases from J, the junction contained 7 bases not matched to a gene. This CDR3 has 15 residues. The CDR3 DNA sequence: TGTGCCAGCAGGTCTCCAAGGGGGCCCTACAATGAGCAGTTCTTC. As protein: CASRSPRGPYNEQFF.

V and J are TRBV27 and TRBJ1-4; 10 positions agree with TRBD1. V lost 3 bases and J lost 7; bases outside the gene matches: 11. Looked up from germline, CDR1 is MNHEY and CDR2 is SMNVEV (reference sequence). The CDR3 length is 17 residues. This chain's CDR3 is CASSLSLGTGEGEKLFF. CDR3 nucleotide sequence: TGTGCCAGCAGTTTGAGCCTCGGGACAGGGGAAGGTGAAAAACTGTTTTTT.

This clonotype was counted ten times or more. J is TRBJ2-1 and V is TRBV28, with D perhaps matching TRBD2 (5 bases). Trimming removed 3 bases at V and 0 bases at J, with 15 bases between. Germline CDR1 reads MDHEN; CDR2 reads SYDVKM. The CDR3 contains 17 residues. The CDR3 reads CASSFSPSRNSYNEQFF. CDR3 in DNA: TGTGCCAGCAGTTTCTCCCCTAGCCGGAACTCCTACAATGAGCAGTTCTTC.

In this sample, this clonotype turned up many times. The CDR3 here is CASNNSGTISSYEQYF. DNA of the CDR3: TGTGCCAGCAATAATTCCGGGACAATAAGCTCCTACGAGCAGTACTTC. The chain carries TRBV27 and TRBJ2-7, with TRBD1 as a possible D gene (6 bases). V was clipped by 7 bases and J by 0 bases, with 19 bases between them. Germline lookup yields CDR1 MNHEY and CDR2 SMNVEV (reference sequence). The CDR3 is made up of 16 amino acids.

This clonotype was counted ten times or more. This chain links TRBV12-3 or TRBV12-4 with TRBJ2-7; 8 bases match TRBD1. V trimming: 6 bases; J trimming: 4 bases; junction bases outside the gene matches: 8. The CDR3 totals 14 residues. The CDR3 DNA is TGTGCCAGCAGCACCGACAGGGGAAGTTACGAGCAGTACTTC. Encoded protein: CASSTDRGSYEQYF.

The chain employs TRBV24-1 and TRBJ2-1, with 10 bases fitting TRBD2. Per germline, CDR1 KGHDR and CDR2 SFDVKD. The V segment lost 4 bases and the J segment 6 bases; nucleotides outside the gene matches: 11. This CDR3 comprises 17 residues. This CDR3 is CATSDYVLAGVSNEQFF. For the CDR3, the DNA is TGTGCCACCAGTGACTATGTTCTAGCGGGGGTCTCCAATGAGCAGTTCTTC.

Regarding this clonotype: A much larger clone differs from this one at a single base, so this may be a read error. This chain's CDR3 is CAWSVGPQGYTF. CDR3 bases: TGTGCCTGGAGTGTGGGCCCACAGGGCTACACCTTC. The J gene is TRBJ1-2, the V gene TRBV30; D gene ambiguous. This CDR3 is 12 amino acids long. CDR1 and CDR2 (germline): GTSNPN, SVGIG (reference sequence). V shed 0 bases and J shed 8 bases, with 10 bases lying between them.

Ten or more counts support this clonotype. The chain recombines TRBV10-3 with TRBJ1-1; perhaps TRBD1 as D (5 bases). CDR3 length: 15 residues. CDR1 ENHRY and CDR2 SYGVKD come from the germline V gene. With 6 bases removed from V and 0 bases from J, the gap between germline ends came to 14 bases. The CDR3 DNA follows: TGTGCCATCAGAGGTATACCAGGGCTGAACACTGAAGCTTTCTTT. This codes for CAIRGIPGLNTEAFF.

The CDR3: CASSTPIIAGKYRGQETQYF. As DNA, the CDR3 is TGCGCCAGCAGCACTCCTATAATAGCGGGAAAGTACAGAGGGCAAGAGACCCAGTACTTC. This chain connects TRBV4-1 to TRBJ2-5; 8 bases map to TRBD2. Per the germline V gene, CDR1 is MGHRA and CDR2 is YSYEKL. Trimming cost V 5 bases and J 2 bases; bases outside gene matches: 22. The CDR3 extends over 20 amino acids.

This clonotype was seen more than once but under ten times. At one boundary the junction diverges from the germline segment, which might be a read error. The V and J genes are TRBV11-2 and TRBJ2-3; either TRBD1 or TRBD2 may fit D (5 bases each). Germline CDR1 and CDR2: SGHAT and FQNNGV. The CDR3 is made up of 16 amino acids. CDR3 residues: CASSVEGRDGTDTQYF. CDR3 nucleotide sequence: TGTGCCAGCAGCGTAGAGGGCAGGGACGGCACAGATACGCAGTATTTT. The complete variable domain, with remaining parts taken from reference TRBV11-2 and TRBJ2-3, reads EAGVAQSPRYKIIEKRQSVAFWCNPISGHATLYWYQQILGQGPKLLIQFQNNGVVDDSQLPKDRFSAERLKGVDSTLKIQPAKLEDSAVYLCASSVEGRDGTDTQYFGPGTRLTVL.

This clonotype was detected ten times or more. V usage is TRBV7-2 and J usage is TRBJ2-1; 11 bases map to TRBD2. The ends lost 5 bases at V and 4 bases at J; junction bases unmatched: 7. The CDR3 length is 16 residues. Germline V CDR1 and CDR2: SGHTA, FQGNSA. CDR3 loop: CASSQSLAGEYNEQFF. CDR3 coding DNA: TGTGCCAGCAGCCAATCACTAGCGGGAGAATACAATGAGCAGTTCTTC.